This TCR beta chain was captured in a study of T cells expressing NK-cell markers. Study-level information: One of the eight sequenced donors was seronegative, whereas the other seven were HCMV-seropositive.

For this clonotype: Its matching antigen is unknown.

CDR3 length equals 14 residues. Study-level findings and limits: Dominant NKG2C+ clonotypes were found to form roughly 1.0-7.0% of CD8+ T cells in six donors.

Researchers built TCR beta cDNA using 5'RACE template switching with UMIs. TCRdb re-called the 5' RACE reads and catalogs CDR3 proteins one per entry, DNA excluded. The table counts over 120,000 distinct CDR3 sequences; around 10% lies in the top ten. The specimen was blood T cells: a sorted CD56 or NKG2C T cell subset, CD4+ or CD8+ T cells, or bulk PBMC T cells (not recorded which). The chain recombines TRBV12-3 or TRBV12-4 with TRBJ2-7; TCRdb's D call, TRBD2, is unchecked because there is no DNA. The clonotype comes from a young man in good health. The CDR3 is CASRALAGAYEQYF.